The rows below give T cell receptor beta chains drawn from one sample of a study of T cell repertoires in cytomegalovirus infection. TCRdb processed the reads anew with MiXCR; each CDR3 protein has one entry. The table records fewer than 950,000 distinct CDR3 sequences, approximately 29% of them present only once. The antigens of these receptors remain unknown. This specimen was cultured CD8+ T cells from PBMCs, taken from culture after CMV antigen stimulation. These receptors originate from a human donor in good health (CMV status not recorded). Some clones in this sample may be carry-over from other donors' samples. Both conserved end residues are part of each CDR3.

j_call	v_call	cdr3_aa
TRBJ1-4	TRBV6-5	CASSYSMGTTNEKLFF
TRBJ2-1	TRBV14	CASSQDRSSEDEQFF
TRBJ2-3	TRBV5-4	CASSLWGGTDTQYF
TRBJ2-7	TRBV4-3	CASSQEMDSYEQYF
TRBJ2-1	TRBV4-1	CASSPEEGAINEQFF
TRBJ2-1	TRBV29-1	CSASDRPFEQFF
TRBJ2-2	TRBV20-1	CSARYRNVLAGGTGNTGELFF
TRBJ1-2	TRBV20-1	CSARDYGYTF
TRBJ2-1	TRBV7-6	CASSPDRRYGNEQFF
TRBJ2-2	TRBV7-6	CASSPGLAATGELFF
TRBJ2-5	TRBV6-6	CASRPDRTQETQYF
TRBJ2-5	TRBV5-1	CASSSGLAGGTGQETQYF
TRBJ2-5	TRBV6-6	CASSYPTGLAGVQETQYF
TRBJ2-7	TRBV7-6	CASSQRRGDYEQYF
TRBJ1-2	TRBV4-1	CASSQELGAPDGYTF
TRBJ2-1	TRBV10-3	CAISESGTGGKPLTYEQFF
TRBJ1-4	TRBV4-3	CASSPNYPGDATNEKLFF
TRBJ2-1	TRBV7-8	CASSWGGQGYNEQFF
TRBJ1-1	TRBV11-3	CASSLDALNTEAFF
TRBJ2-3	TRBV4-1	CASSQVVAGGPDTQYF
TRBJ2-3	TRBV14	CASSYRDFTDTQYF
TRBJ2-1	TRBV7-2	CASSFLGSPEQFF
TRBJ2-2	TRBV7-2	CASSSTRSVTGELFF
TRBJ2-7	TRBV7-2	CASSLKGDEQYF
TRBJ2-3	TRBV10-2	CASKVAGGTDTQYF
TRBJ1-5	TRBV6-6	CATSGGTQPQHF
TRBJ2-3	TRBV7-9	CASSFIPGLAADTQYF
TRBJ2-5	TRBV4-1	CASSEAPQAQETQYF
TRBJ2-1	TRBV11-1	CASRGDRVSEQFF
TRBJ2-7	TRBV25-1	CASSDSDEQYF
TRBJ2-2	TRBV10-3	CAIPLTGNTGELFF
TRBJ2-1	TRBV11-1	CASSLEGGRLDEQFF
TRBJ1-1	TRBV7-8	CASSPGPVMNTEAFF
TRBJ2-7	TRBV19	CASSMGQASYEQYF
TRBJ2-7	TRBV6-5	CASSYLSGGFVREQYF
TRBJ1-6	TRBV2	CASKSSGGAGYYNSPLHF
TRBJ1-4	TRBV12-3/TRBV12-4	CASTYNEKLFF
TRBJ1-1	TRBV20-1	CSARFRENTEAFF
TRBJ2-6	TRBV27	CASSFYSGGPGANVLTF
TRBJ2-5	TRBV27	CASSPLSGGPQETQYF
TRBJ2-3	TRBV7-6	CASSLVQTASTDTQYF
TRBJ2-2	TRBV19	CASSTRGTGELFF
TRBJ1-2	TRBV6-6	CASSYSTQGLSYGYTF
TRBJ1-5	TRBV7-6	CASSLKGGRNQPQHF
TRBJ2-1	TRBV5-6	CASSLAMGSSYNEQFF
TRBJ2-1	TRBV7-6	CASSADRSSYNEQFF
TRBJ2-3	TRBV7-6	CASSPRTSTSTDTQYF
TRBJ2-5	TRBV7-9	CASTEGDETQYF
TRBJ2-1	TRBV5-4	CASSNRDRAFHEQFF
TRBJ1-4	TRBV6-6	CASSMDPEGGEKLFF
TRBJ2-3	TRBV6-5	CASSYSTPGSGTDTQYF
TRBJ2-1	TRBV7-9	CASSPPGGDNEQFF
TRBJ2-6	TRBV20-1	CSARDFGAAGANVLTF